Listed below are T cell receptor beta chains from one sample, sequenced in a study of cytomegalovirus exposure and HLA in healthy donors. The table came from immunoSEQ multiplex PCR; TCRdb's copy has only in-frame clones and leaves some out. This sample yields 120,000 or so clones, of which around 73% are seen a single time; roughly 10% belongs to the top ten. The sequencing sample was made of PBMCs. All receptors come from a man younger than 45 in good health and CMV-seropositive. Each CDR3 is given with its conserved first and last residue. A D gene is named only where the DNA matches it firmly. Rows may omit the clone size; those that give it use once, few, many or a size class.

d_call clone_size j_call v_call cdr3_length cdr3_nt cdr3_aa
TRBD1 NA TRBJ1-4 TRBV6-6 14 TGTGCCAGCAGACGACAGGGGTTTTCTGAAAAACTGTTTTTT CASRRQGFSEKLFF
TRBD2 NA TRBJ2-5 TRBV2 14 TGTGCCAACCGCCAGACTAGCTTGGGGGAGACCCAGTACTTC CANRQTSLGETQYF
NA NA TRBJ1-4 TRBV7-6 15 TGTGCCAGCAGCTTAGTGGTGGGGCGTCCGGAAAAACTGTTTTTT CASSLVVGRPEKLFF
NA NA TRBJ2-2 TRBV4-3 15 TGCGCCAGCAGCCAAGCTCACTTCGCCATGGGGGAGCTGTTTTTT CASSQAHFAMGELFF
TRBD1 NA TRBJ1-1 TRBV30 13 TGTGCCTGCGAGACAGGGGAAGACACTGAAGCTTTCTTT CACETGEDTEAFF
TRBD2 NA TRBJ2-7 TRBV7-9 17 TGTGCCAGCAGCTCATCATTAGGACTAGCGGGAGGGCCGGAGCAGTACTTC CASSSSLGLAGGPEQYF
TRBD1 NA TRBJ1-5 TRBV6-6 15 TGTGCCAGCAGGACAGGGGATTATAGCAATCAGCCCCAGCATTTT CASRTGDYSNQPQHF
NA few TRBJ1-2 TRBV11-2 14 TGTGCCAGCAGCCCCTCGCGGTCTAACTATGGCTACACCTTC CASSPSRSNYGYTF
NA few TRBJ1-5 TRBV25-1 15 TGTGCCAGCAGCCCAGGCAGGGAAATTCATCAGCCCCAGCATTTT CASSPGREIHQPQHF
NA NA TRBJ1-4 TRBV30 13 TGTGCCTGGAGTGTGGAGGGAATTGAAAAACTGTTTTTT CAWSVEGIEKLFF
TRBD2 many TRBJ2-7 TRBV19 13 TGTGCCAGTAGCGAAGGGGATAGCGGGCTGCAGTACTTC CASSEGDSGLQYF
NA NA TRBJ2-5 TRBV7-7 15 TGTGCCAGCAGCTTAGTACAGGGTGGTGTCGGGACCCAGTACTTC CASSLVQGGVGTQYF
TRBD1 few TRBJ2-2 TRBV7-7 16 TGTGCTAGCAGCTTAGGGGACAGGGGGCGCAGCGGGGAGCTGTTTTTT CASSLGDRGRSGELFF
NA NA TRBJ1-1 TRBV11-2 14 TGTGCCAGCAGCTTAATACAGGTGAACACTGAAGCTTTCTTT CASSLIQVNTEAFF
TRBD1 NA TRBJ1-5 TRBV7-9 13 TGTGCCAGCAGTACACAGGGGGATCAGCCCCAGCATTTT CASSTQGDQPQHF
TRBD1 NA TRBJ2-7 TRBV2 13 TGTGCCAGCAGCGGGGACAGCTCCTACGAGCAGTACTTC CASSGDSSYEQYF
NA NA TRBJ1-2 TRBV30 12 TGTGCCTGGAGTAGAGGCGACCATGGCTACACCTTC CAWSRGDHGYTF
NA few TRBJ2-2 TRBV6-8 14 TGTGCCAGCAGTCCCCAGAGGGGGAGCGGGGAGCTGTTTTTT CASSPQRGSGELFF
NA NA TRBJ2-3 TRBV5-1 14 TGCGCCAGCAGCTCAGACGGGGGCACAGATACGCAGTATTTT CASSSDGGTDTQYF
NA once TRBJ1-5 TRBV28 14 TGTGCCAGCAGCCTCGGACAGTTACGACAGCCCCAGCATTTT CASSLGQLRQPQHF
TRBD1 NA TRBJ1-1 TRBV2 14 TGTGCCAGCAGTGATAGAGCAGGGGGCGGATTAGCTTTCTTT CASSDRAGGGLAFF
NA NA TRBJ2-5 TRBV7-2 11 TGTGCCAGCAGCTCCAGGGAGACCCAGTACTTC CASSSRETQYF
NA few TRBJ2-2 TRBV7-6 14 TGTGCCAGCAGCTTATTAATAGTCTCGGGGGAGCTGTTTTTT CASSLLIVSGELFF
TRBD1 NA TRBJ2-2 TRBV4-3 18 TGCGCCAGCAGCCAGAGATCGACGGGGACAGGCTACACCGGGGAGCTGTTTTTT CASSQRSTGTGYTGELFF
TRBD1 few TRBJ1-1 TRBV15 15 TGTGCCACCAGCAGACCCCAGGGGGCTCCCACTGAAGCTTTCTTT CATSRPQGAPTEAFF
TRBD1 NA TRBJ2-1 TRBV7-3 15 TGTGCCAGCAGTAAAGGACAGGGGGTCTACAATGAGCAGTTCTTC CASSKGQGVYNEQFF
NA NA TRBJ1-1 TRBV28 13 TGTGCCAGCTACGACAGGTTGAACACTGAAGCTTTCTTT CASYDRLNTEAFF
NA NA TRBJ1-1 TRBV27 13 TGTGCCAGCAGTTTGAGGCGGAACACTGAAGCTTTCTTT CASSLRRNTEAFF
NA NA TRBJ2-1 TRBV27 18 TGTGCCAGCAGTTTCGTAGAAGACGCAGTAGCGCGCTACAATGAGCAGTTCTTC CASSFVEDAVARYNEQFF
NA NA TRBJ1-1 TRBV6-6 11 TGTGCCAGCAGGGGGGACTCTGAAGCTTTCTTT CASRGDSEAFF
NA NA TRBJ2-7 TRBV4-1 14 TGCGCCAGCAGCCAAGGGAAGGGGAACTACGAGCAGTACTTC CASSQGKGNYEQYF
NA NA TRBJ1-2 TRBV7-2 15 TGTGCCAGCAGCTTAAGCAGGGTGGGCCCTAATGGCTACACCTTC CASSLSRVGPNGYTF
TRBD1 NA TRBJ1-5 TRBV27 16 TGTGCCAGCAGTAGAGGATCGGGACAGGGTATTCAGCCCCAGCATTTT CASSRGSGQGIQPQHF
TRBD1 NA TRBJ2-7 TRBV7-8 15 TGTGCCAGCAGCCCAGGGGGAGCGAGCTCCTACGAGCAGTACTTC CASSPGGASSYEQYF
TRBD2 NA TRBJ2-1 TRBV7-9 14 TGTGCCAGCAGCCTAGGGACTAGTTGGAATGAGCAGTTCTTC CASSLGTSWNEQFF
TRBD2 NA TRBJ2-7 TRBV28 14 TGTGCCAGCAGTTTATTTACTAGCGGGGACTCGCAGTACTTC CASSLFTSGDSQYF
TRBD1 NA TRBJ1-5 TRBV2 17 TGTGCCAGCAAGAGCCTGTACAACGACAGGGAGAATCAGCCCCAGCATTTT CASKSLYNDRENQPQHF
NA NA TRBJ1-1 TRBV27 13 TGTGCCAGCAGCCCCGGCGGGCACACTGAAGCTTTCTTT CASSPGGHTEAFF
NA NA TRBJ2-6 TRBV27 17 TGTGCCAGCAGTTTTGTAGGGGGAGTGGATGGGGCCAACGTCCTGACTTTC CASSFVGGVDGANVLTF
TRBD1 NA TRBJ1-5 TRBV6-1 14 TGTGCCAGCAGTGATGGGACAGTCAATCAGCCCCAGCATTTT CASSDGTVNQPQHF